The 9 T cell receptor beta chains listed next were all sequenced from one sample in a study of blood T cell repertoires in COVID-19. Sequencing was performed with immunoSEQ multiplex PCR; in TCRdb, only in-frame clones are kept and a portion is missing. The table records about 140,000 clones, more than 65% of them present only once. The sample comprised peripheral blood. Every receptor here comes from a woman between 55 and 75 years old with acute or convalescent COVID-19.

The gene calls are TRBV7-3 and TRBJ2-3, with D possibly being TRBD2 (6 bases). Germline V gene data show CDR1 as SGHTA and CDR2 as FQGTGA. CDR3 length: 18 amino acids. Trimming removed 5 bases from V and 4 bases from J, with 25 bases in between. Written as DNA, the CDR3 is TGTGCCAGCAGCACCAACCTGGGTCTCGCGGGAAGTTCAGATACGCAGTATTTT. Translated: CASSTNLGLAGSSDTQYF.

This clone was detected only a few times. The chain recombines TRBV7-9 with TRBJ1-2; TRBD1 might be the D (5 bases). The V gene's germline CDR1 is SEHNR and CDR2 FQNEAQ (reference sequence). This CDR3 comprises 15 residues. V dropped 0 bases and J dropped 7 bases, with 15 bases sitting between them. Here the CDR3 reads CASSLAAGVSSGYTF. CDR3 DNA sequence: TGTGCCAGCAGCTTAGCTGCGGGGGTCAGCAGTGGCTACACCTTC. The full variable domain, completed using reference TRBV7-9 and TRBJ1-2, is DTGVSQNPRHKITKRGQNVTFRCDPISEHNRLYWYRQTLGQGPEFLTYFQNEAQLEKSRLLSDRFSAERPKGSFSTLEIQRTEQGDSAMYLCASSLAAGVSSGYTFGSGTRLTVV.

This chain connects TRBV12-3 or TRBV12-4 to TRBJ1-6, with no clear D. Trimming pared 3 bases from V and 10 bases from J, leaving 10 bases between. The CDR3 is made up of 13 amino acids. The CDR3 sequence: CASSLAGISPLHF. The DNA for the CDR3 is TGTGCCAGCAGTTTGGCAGGTATCTCACCCCTCCACTTT.

This chain links TRBV18 with TRBJ1-1, with D unclear. The V gene lost 6 bases and the J gene lost 6 bases, with 11 bases spanning the gap. Germline lookup yields CDR1 KGHSH and CDR2 LQKENI. The CDR3 is 12 amino acids. The DNA for the CDR3 is TGTGCCAGCTCGGTCGGTGGAGCTGAAGCTTTCTTT. Translated, it gives CASSVGGAEAFF.

The chain employs TRBV5-1 and TRBJ2-2; 9 nucleotides align to TRBD1. J was trimmed by 5 bases and V by 7 bases; bases with no gene match: 6. The germline V gene has CDR1 SGHRS and CDR2 YFSETQ. CDR3 length: 14 residues. Here the CDR3 reads CASSGTGRTGELFF. The CDR3 coding sequence is TGCGCCAGCTCCGGGACAGGGAGGACCGGGGAGCTGTTTTTT. Based on the CDR3 plus reference TRBV5-1 and TRBJ2-2, the full variable domain is KAGVTQTPRYLIKTRGQQVTLSCSPISGHRSVSWYQQTPGQGLQFLFEYFSETQRNKGNFPGRFSGRQFSNSRSEMNVSTLELGDSALYLCASSGTGRTGELFFGEGSRLTVL.

V is TRBV27 and J is TRBJ1-1, with a possible D match to TRBD1 (5 bases). Trimming took off 7 bases at V and 1 base at J, with 25 bases between the two ends. The CDR3 sequence is 18 residues long. From germline, CDR1 is MNHEY and CDR2 SMNVEV (reference sequence). As DNA, the CDR3 is TGTGCCAGCATAGGTCGGAGAATAAGTTTCGGGGGGAACACTGAAGCTTTCTTT. This sequence encodes CASIGRRISFGGNTEAFF.

The rearrangement links TRBV7-9 to TRBJ2-7; 7 nucleotides match TRBD1. V was pared by 5 bases and J by 4 bases, with 8 bases of the junction left unmatched. The germline V gene has CDR1 SEHNR and CDR2 FQNEAQ (reference sequence). This CDR3 region has 14 residues. In DNA, the CDR3 is TGTGCCAGCAGCCCCAAGACAGGGTTTTACGAGCAGTACTTC. This gives the protein CASSPKTGFYEQYF.

The chain combines TRBV7-9 with TRBJ1-2; D gene ambiguous. The CDR3 loop spans 14 amino acids. V gave up 1 base and J gave up 2 bases, with 8 bases separating them. The germline V gene encodes CDR1 SEHNR and CDR2 FQNEAQ (reference sequence). The CDR3 is CASSLVGQNYGYTF. In nucleotides, the CDR3 is TGTGCCAGCAGCTTAGTTGGTCAGAACTATGGCTACACCTTC.

The chain links TRBV30 to TRBJ1-4; TRBD1 aligns across 10 bases. Germline CDR1 is GTSNPN and CDR2 is SVGIG (reference sequence). The CDR3 is 12 amino acids. After removal of 3 bases from V and 11 bases from J, the junction contained 3 bases not matched to a gene. The CDR3 bases are TGTGCCTGGAGCGACAGGGGGCAGAAACTGTTTTTT. Residues: CAWSDRGQKLFF.